Following are 18 T cell receptor beta chains from one sample sequenced in a study of CD8+CD57+ T cells in acquired aplastic anemia. It was genomic DNA that served as the template for profiling TCR beta VDJ and CDR3. TCRdb independently ran MiXCR on the reads; one entry per CDR3 protein. The table includes 150,000 to 200,000 distinct CDR3 sequences, 64% detected once. What was sequenced was sorted CD4+, CD8+, or CD8+CD57+ T cells (not recorded which) from PBMCs. The receptors stem from a human donor with severe aplastic anemia or a healthy control (not recorded which).

The chain combines TRBV3-1 with TRBJ2-7, with 9 nucleotides matching TRBD2. V lost 0 bases to trimming and J lost 7 bases; unmatched junction nucleotides: 7. This CDR3 has 15 residues. Germline V gene data show CDR1 as LGHDT and CDR2 as YNNKEL (reference sequence). CDR3 in amino acids: CASSQDWGLAEEQYF. CDR3 DNA: TGTGCCAGCAGCCAAGATTGGGGACTAGCTGAAGAGCAGTACTTC.

This clonotype was seen a handful of times. V and J are TRBV10-3 and TRBJ2-7, with TRBD1 matching over 9 bases. CDR3 length equals 13 residues. The V segment lost 6 bases and the J segment 3 bases; nucleotides outside the gene matches: 3. Germline V gene lookup returns CDR1 ENHRY and CDR2 SYGVKD. CDR3 DNA: TGTGCCATCAGCCAGGGACAGGGCTACGAGCAGTACTTC. Its translation: CAISQGQGYEQYF.

The chain combines TRBV7-6 with TRBJ1-6, with 7 bases matching TRBD1. The CDR3 loop spans 16 amino acids. V gave up 5 bases and J gave up 6 bases; unmatched junction bases: 10. Germline V gene data show CDR1 as SGHVS and CDR2 as FNYEAQ. As DNA, the CDR3 is TGTGCCAGCAGCCCAACCCCGGACAGGACTAATTCACCCCTCCACTTT. This encodes CASSPTPDRTNSPLHF.

This clonotype was detected once. The chain carries TRBV24-1 and TRBJ2-2, with 9 bases identical to TRBD2. Germline V gene sequence: CDR1 KGHDR, CDR2 SFDVKD. V shed 4 bases, J shed 8 bases, and the junction held 7 bases outside the gene matches. The CDR3 has 15 amino acids. CDR3 sequence (DNA): TGTGCCACCAGTGAATTAGCGGGAGAAGCTGGGGAGCTGTTTTTT. This codes for CATSELAGEAGELFF.

Details on this clonotype: A much larger clone lies a single base off, so this may be a read error. The chain couples TRBV6-5 to TRBJ2-1, with D uncertain. Germline-derived CDR1 and CDR2 are MNHEY and SVGAGI. Trimming took off 8 bases at V and 8 bases at J, with 19 bases between the two ends. The CDR3 is 14 amino acids. The CDR3 sequence is CASRRTPPWDEQFF. In nucleotides, the CDR3 is TGTGCCAGCCGGCGAACCCCACCTTGGGATGAGCAGTTCTTC.

In regard to this clonotype: One end of the junction varies from germline; a read error may be responsible. The V and J genes are TRBV11-2 and TRBJ2-7; a possible D gene is TRBD2 (5 bases). Germline CDR1 reads SGHAT; CDR2 reads FQNNGV. The CDR3 consists of 13 residues. In DNA form, the CDR3 reads TGTGCCAGCAGCCAAACTAGAGGCCACGAGCAGTATTTC. Translation gives CASSQTRGHEQYF.

The rearrangement uses TRBV5-1 and TRBJ2-3, with TRBD2 matching 8 bases. Per the germline V gene, CDR1 is SGHRS and CDR2 is YFSETQ. CDR3 length: 14 amino acids. Unmatched junction bases numbered 6, after V lost 6 bases and J lost 3 bases. The CDR3 DNA follows: TGCGCCAGCACCGGGAGGGGGGGAACAGATACGCAGTATTTT. This encodes CASTGRGGTDTQYF.

This clonotype was picked up many times. The CDR3 sequence is CATSDLGAGGEQYF. DNA for the CDR3: TGTGCCACCAGTGATTTGGGGGCGGGTGGCGAGCAGTACTTC. The rearrangement links TRBV24-1 to TRBJ2-7; D may be TRBD1 or TRBD2 (5 bases each). The V end lost 0 bases, the J end lost 6 bases, and 11 bases lay between the germline ends. This CDR3 is built from 14 residues. Germline-derived CDR1 and CDR2 are KGHDR and SFDVKD.

V gene TRBV19 combines with J gene TRBJ2-5, with unresolved D. The V and J ends lost 6 bases and 2 bases respectively, with 13 bases between them. The CDR3 contains 14 residues. From germline, CDR1 is LNHDA and CDR2 SQIVND (reference sequence). As DNA, the CDR3 is TGTGCCAGTAGACTCTCCTTAGGGCAAGAGACCCAGTACTTC. It yields the protein CASRLSLGQETQYF.

A remark on this clonotype: This CDR3 is missing its conserved last phenylalanine or tryptophan, likely due to a read error. The chain is built from TRBV7-7 and TRBJ2-7; tentatively, D is TRBD2 (5 bases). The germline V gene encodes CDR1 SSHAT and CDR2 FNYEAQ (reference sequence). The CDR3 sequence is 13 residues long. As DNA, the CDR3 is TGTGCTAGCAGCCCCGGGGTAGCGTCCGGGCAGTACCTC. As protein: CASSPGVASGQYL.

This clonotype was seen repeatedly, ten times or more. The rearrangement joins TRBV6-5 to TRBJ1-2; a weak D match, TRBD1 (5 bases). In germline, CDR1 is MNHEY, CDR2 SVGAGI. This CDR3 is 12 amino acids long. V lost 2 bases and J lost 5, with 6 bases in between. The CDR3 reads CASSYGTYGYTF. CDR3 DNA: TGTGCCAGCAGTTACGGGACGTATGGCTACACCTTC.

The chain joins TRBV19 to TRBJ1-1, with a possible D match to TRBD1 (6 bases). Germline V gene data show CDR1 as LNHDA and CDR2 as SQIVND (reference sequence). This CDR3 is built from 14 residues. V lost 5 bases, J lost 5 bases, and 15 bases lay in between. The CDR3 spells CASSARGAGTEAFF. The CDR3 nucleotides are TGTGCCAGTAGTGCACGGGGGGCCGGGACTGAAGCTTTCTTT.

CDR3 amino acids: CSATPSASHEQYF. DNA for the CDR3: TGCAGTGCTACGCCGAGCGCTAGCCACGAGCAGTACTTC. This chain links TRBV20-1 with TRBJ2-7; TRBD2 is a possible D gene (5 bases). The germline V and J ends were trimmed by 4 bases and 5 bases, with 15 bases remaining between them. The CDR3 contains 13 residues. Germline CDR1 reads DFQATT; CDR2 reads SNEGSKA (reference sequence).

The rearrangement links TRBV29-1 to TRBJ2-7; a weak D match, TRBD2 (5 bases). The germline CDR1 and CDR2 sequences are SQVTM and ANQGSEA. Trimming pared 5 bases from V and 0 bases from J, leaving 11 bases between. The CDR3 consists of 13 residues. The CDR3 DNA is TGCAGCGTTAAACTAGGTAGCTCCTACGAGCAGTACTTC. Translated, it gives CSVKLGSSYEQYF.

V and J are TRBV20-1 and TRBJ2-1, with TRBD1 identical over 7 bases. CDR1 is DFQATT and CDR2 is SNEGSKA in the germline V gene (reference sequence). The CDR3 sequence is 14 residues long. The trim removed 3 bases at V and 6 bases at J, leaving 8 bases unmatched. The DNA of the CDR3 is TGCAGTGCTAGTCAACAGGGGTTGGGCAATGAGCAGTTCTTC. The encoded protein is CSASQQGLGNEQFF.

In its sample, this clonotype was seen many times. CDR3 bases: TGTGCCAGCAGTGACTCGGGGGGGACCTACAATGAGCAGTTCTTC. Translation: CASSDSGGTYNEQFF. The V call is TRBV6-4, the J call TRBJ2-1, with TRBD2 matching over 7 bases. Germline CDR1 reads MRHNA; CDR2 reads SNTAGT. The ends lost 0 bases at V and 2 bases at J; junction bases unmatched: 1. The CDR3 covers 15 residues.

The chain joins TRBV12-3 or TRBV12-4 to TRBJ1-5; weak D call: TRBD1 (6 bases). The CDR3 consists of 12 residues. V was shortened by 6 bases and J by 11 bases, with 14 bases between the two germline ends. The CDR3 coding sequence is TGTGCCAGCAGCCGAGGGGGGGAGACCCAGCATTTT. Encoded protein: CASSRGGETQHF.

A note on this clonotype: Since no conserved phenylalanine or tryptophan closes the CDR3, a read error is the likely cause. CDR3 sequence (DNA): TGCGCCAGCAGCTTGGCCAGGAGCCGAGAAGAGACCCAGTACTCC. This gives the protein CASSLARSREETQYS. The chain is built from TRBV5-1 and TRBJ2-5; D is uncertain. The CDR3 has 15 amino acids. V was cut by 0 bases and J by 3 bases, with 12 bases left in between. CDR1 and CDR2 from the germline V gene are SGHRS and YFSETQ.